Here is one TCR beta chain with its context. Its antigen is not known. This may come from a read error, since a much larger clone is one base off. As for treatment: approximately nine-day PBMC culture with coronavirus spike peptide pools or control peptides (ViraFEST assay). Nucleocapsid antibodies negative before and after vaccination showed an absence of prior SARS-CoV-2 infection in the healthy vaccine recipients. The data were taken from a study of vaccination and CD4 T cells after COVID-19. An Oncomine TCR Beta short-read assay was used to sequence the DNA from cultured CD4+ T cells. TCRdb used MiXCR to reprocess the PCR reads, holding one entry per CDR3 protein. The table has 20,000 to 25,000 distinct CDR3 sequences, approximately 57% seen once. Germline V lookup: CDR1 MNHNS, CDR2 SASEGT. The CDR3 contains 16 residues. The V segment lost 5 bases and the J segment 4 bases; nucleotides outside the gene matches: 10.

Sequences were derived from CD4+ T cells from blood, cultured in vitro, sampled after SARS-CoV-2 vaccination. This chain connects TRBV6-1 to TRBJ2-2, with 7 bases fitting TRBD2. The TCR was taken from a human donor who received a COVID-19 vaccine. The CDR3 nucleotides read TGTGCCAGCAGTCGACTACCGGGGGGAACCACCGGGGAGCTGTTTTTT. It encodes CASSRLPGGTTGELFF.